Listed below are T cell receptor beta chains from one sample, sequenced in a study of OX40 agonist ivuxolimab in advanced cancers. TCRdb's copy holds only in-frame clones and misses some; the assay was immunoSEQ multiplex PCR. The sample holds 87,000 or so clones, approximately 87% seen once. The material was CD4+ or CD8+ T cells sorted from blood, obtained in a trial of the OX40 agonist ivuxolimab. The receptor source for this set is an adult with an advanced solid tumor such as melanoma, head and neck, liver or kidney cancer. Each CDR3 is given without its conserved first and last residue. D genes are given only for firm matches.

D gene	J gene	CDR3 length	V gene	CDR3 protein
.	TRBJ2-2	15	TRBV7-9	ASSFGPPITNTGELF
.	TRBJ1-1	19	TRBV6-4	ASSDPSTGRRSRLGNTEAF
.	TRBJ1-6	14	TRBV7-3	ASSLMAAGVGSPLH
.	TRBJ1-2	13	TRBV6-6	ASSYSDPLDYGYT
.	TRBJ2-4	15	TRBV6-1	ASSERRAGLAKNIQY
TRBD2	TRBJ2-5	16	TRBV23-1	ASSHPGTSGRKMETQY
.	TRBJ1-5	11	TRBV6-5	ASTREFNQPQH
.	TRBJ1-5	12	TRBV5-5	ASSPGHSNQPQH
TRBD1	TRBJ2-7	12	TRBV9	ASSARDRPYEQY
TRBD1	TRBJ1-2	12	TRBV28	ASSHQTGGYGYT
.	TRBJ2-7	13	TRBV6-1	ASSEAPYNSYEQY
.	TRBJ1-5	11	TRBV6-1	ASSLYRDQPQH
.	TRBJ1-1	11	TRBV9	ASSVVAAAEAF
TRBD1	TRBJ1-1	13	TRBV18	ASSGDRGLRTEAF
TRBD1	TRBJ1-1	11	TRBV5-1	ASANRGDTEAF
.	TRBJ2-5	13	TRBV19	ASSMGADPMGTQY
.	.	10	TRBV11-2	ASSPQGYEQY
.	TRBJ1-2	10	TRBV7-2	ASSLTGPRYT
.	TRBJ2-5	11	TRBV29-1	SVDGGGGETQY
TRBD2	TRBJ2-5	13	TRBV19	ASSRLAGVQETQY
TRBD2	TRBJ2-1	14	TRBV6-4	ASSDSPSGPFNEQF
TRBD2	TRBJ2-3	14	TRBV7-8	ASSLVGLAETDTQY
.	TRBJ1-2	13	TRBV7-9	ASSLAGVPNYGYT
.	TRBJ2-2	13	TRBV5-6	ASSSWNRYTGELF
TRBD1	TRBJ1-2	11	TRBV10-3	AISGQGAGGYT
TRBD2	TRBJ2-2	16	TRBV7-2	ASSLDWTSGSRTGELF
.	TRBJ1-3	12	TRBV10-1	ASSESRAGNTIY
TRBD1	TRBJ1-1	13	TRBV6-6	ASSKKTGVNTEAF
TRBD2	TRBJ2-3	12	TRBV2	ASTQSGRTDTQY
TRBD1	TRBJ1-2	12	TRBV7-9	ASSLAGQNYGYT
.	TRBJ2-1	11	TRBV6-1	ASNPPGKREQF
TRBD1	TRBJ2-7	14	TRBV5-8	ASSVLGQGASYEQY
TRBD1	TRBJ1-2	10	TRBV30	AWGRGNYGYT
TRBD1	TRBJ1-2	14	TRBV7-8	ASSTRETGISEGYT
TRBD2	TRBJ2-1	14	TRBV4-1	ASSQDLAGGIDEQF
.	TRBJ2-1	14	TRBV7-6	ASSLVGFGPKNEQF
.	TRBJ2-7	14	TRBV14	ASSQDWRGAHYEQY
.	TRBJ2-5	9	TRBV20-1	SATPQETQY
.	TRBJ2-7	12	TRBV11-3	ASSSTAADSEQY